This record looks at one TCR beta chain sequence and its context. Its antigen is currently unknown. This CDR3 has 16 amino acids. V was pared by 3 bases and J by 5 bases, with 11 bases of the junction left unmatched. Germline V CDR1 and CDR2: MGHRA, YSYEKL. These data come from a study of cytomegalovirus exposure and HLA in healthy donors. Whole-study context: Clustering assigned approximately 79% of the 350 to 450 genotyped donors to the Caucasian-associated ancestry cluster.

The study, taken as a whole, reports: HLA alleles were associated with roughly 15,000 TCR beta sequences in a later analysis at 0.05 false discovery rate. V segments that were indistinguishable, TRBV6-2 and TRBV6-3 among them, were omitted from analysis.

The primer mix had 60 Vbeta and 13 Jbeta primers. TCRdb's copy holds only in-frame clones and misses some; the assay was immunoSEQ multiplex PCR. The data show 85,000 to 100,000 clones, with less than 70% seen just once and about 2.5% held by the top ten. The chain recombines TRBV4-1 with TRBJ2-7; the match to TRBD1 covers 9 bases. The sequenced sample consisted of PBMCs. The receptor's source is a human donor in good health. CDR3 sequence: CASSQRDRDREHEQYF. The CDR3 DNA is TGCGCCAGCAGCCAGAGGGACCGGGACAGGGAGCACGAGCAGTACTTC.